This T cell receptor (beta chain) was sequenced in a study of PD-L1 blockade in urothelial cancer. In the study overall: About 85% of the roughly 30 patients were males with bladder-origin urothelial cancer. Study-level points and caveats: Below-median TCR clonality that was measured in pretreatment blood predicted better survival.

Clones were sequenced by immunoSEQ multiplex PCR, and TCRdb holds only the in-frame ones, with some missing. The table includes over 40,000 clones, about four fifths detected once. Notes on this clone: Its cognate antigen is unknown.

Per germline, CDR1 SQVTM and CDR2 ANQGSEA. V lost 1 base, J lost 4 bases, and 13 bases lay in between. The CDR3 extends over 14 amino acids. Patients had locally advanced or metastatic urothelial carcinoma. The number of samples from each patient was between 1 and 8, taken pretreatment and on-treatment. The sequenced sample was PBMCs, obtained around atezolizumab (anti-PD-L1) treatment. This receptor was taken from a man between 65 and 80 years old with urothelial cancer. The J gene is TRBJ2-5, the V gene TRBV29-1; unclear D gene. The CDR3 here is CSVEAQVLGETQYF. Here the CDR3 DNA reads TGCAGCGTTGAAGCTCAGGTCCTCGGAGAGACCCAGTACTTC.